This T cell receptor (beta chain) derives from a study of identical twins. Trimming cost V 1 base and J 7 bases, with 13 bases left between them. The CDR3 has 14 residues. Germline V gene data show CDR1 as SGHVS and CDR2 as FQNEAQ. This clonotype was seen ten or more times. TCRdb used MiXCR to reprocess the 5' RACE reads, holding one entry per CDR3 protein. The data contain approximately 600,000 distinct CDR3 sequences, roughly 6.6% of them singletons. Separately, the same data were catalogued under a study of yellow fever vaccine responses in identical twins.

The sample consisted of PBMCs. The source is a woman aged 18-29 years in good health. The chain links TRBV7-8 to TRBJ2-5, with D possibly matching TRBD2 (5 bases). The CDR3 is CASSLGSPAGTQYF. CDR3 coding DNA: TGTGCCAGCAGCTTAGGTTCCCCGGCGGGGACCCAGTACTTC.